The text below deals with one TCR beta chain. Its target is not known. TCR beta CDR3 regions were amplified from RNA. TCR CDR3 underwent first-round RT-PCR with the HTBI primer set. TCRdb called the multiplex PCR reads again in MiXCR, with one record for every CDR3 protein. The data contain hundreds of thousands of distinct CDR3 sequences, roughly 25% of them singletons. These data come from a study of T cells in Graves' hyperthyroidism and ophthalmopathy. Study-wide results and limits: The majority of expanded thyroid clonotypes above 0.001 also appeared in blood.

This CDR3 comprises 15 residues. Germline assignment: CDR1 MNHNS and CDR2 SASEGT. The V gene end was trimmed by 1 base and the J gene end by 6 bases; junction bases not matched to a gene: 4. The chain is built from TRBV6-1 and TRBJ2-1; 9 nucleotides agree with TRBD2. The origin of this receptor is a middle-aged man with Graves' hyperthyroidism. Sequenced sample: blood. The CDR3 DNA is TGTGCCAGCAGTGAAGTTAGCGGGAGTTTCAATGAGCAGTTCTTC. Protein product: CASSEVSGSFNEQFF.